This paragraph reports one TCR beta chain. Assay used: immunoSEQ multiplex PCR; TCRdb lists only in-frame clones, some missing. The table shows 60,000 or so clones, with less than 95% occurring only once. This sample is drawn from a study of T cell changes during pregnancy in multiple sclerosis. Per germline, CDR1 SEHNR and CDR2 FQNEAQ (reference sequence). The CDR3 spans 15 residues. With 4 bases removed from V and 0 bases from J, the gap between germline ends came to 11 bases. J is TRBJ2-3 and V is TRBV7-9; D is possibly TRBD2 (5 bases). Sequencing was performed on peripheral blood, taken in the second trimester of pregnancy. The clonotype was recovered from a female donor in good health, enrolled as a control in a pregnancy study. The CDR3 protein is CASSSPGISTDTQYF. The DNA for the CDR3 is TGTGCCAGCAGCTCACCCGGGATAAGCACAGATACGCAGTATTTT.